Listed here are 29 T cell receptor beta chains from one sample, sequenced in a study of blood T cell repertoires in COVID-19. The protocol was immunoSEQ multiplex PCR, while the TCRdb copy is restricted to in-frame clones and leaves out a portion. The sample includes 60,000 or so clones, about 75% of them seen just once. Sequenced input: PBMCs or T cells enriched from blood (not recorded which). The receptors stem from a woman aged 60 to 75 who had been exposed to COVID-19.

The V call is TRBV30, the J call TRBJ1-2, with D tentatively TRBD1 (6 bases). Trimming shortened V by 1 base and J by 5 bases, and 23 bases separated the two germline ends. Germline V gene sequence: CDR1 GTSNPN, CDR2 SVGIG (reference sequence). This CDR3 comprises 17 residues. CDR3 nucleotide sequence: TGTGCCTGGAGTGGGGGCCGGGCAGGGGTACCGGTATATGGCTACACCTTC. Its translation is CAWSGGRAGVPVYGYTF.

This clone showed up just once. This chain joins TRBV9 and TRBJ1-4; no reliable D call. Between the trimmed V and J ends, which lost 3 bases and 7 bases, there was a span of 13 bases. Germline values: CDR1 SGDLS, CDR2 YYNGEE. The CDR3 length is 14 residues. CDR3 sequence: CASSEGGWGEKLFF. CDR3 sequence (DNA): TGTGCCAGCAGCGAGGGAGGTTGGGGTGAAAAACTGTTTTTT.

This clone has a handful of counts. This sequence joins TRBV7-8 and TRBJ2-7; 8 nucleotides align to TRBD1. V shed 1 base, J shed 3 bases, and the junction held 5 bases outside the gene matches. The CDR3 is 15 residues long. CDR1 SGHVS and CDR2 FQNEAQ come from the germline V gene. The CDR3 bases are TGTGCCAGCAGCTTAGGACGCAGGGGGCTCTACGAGCAGTACTTC. As protein: CASSLGRRGLYEQYF.

The V call is TRBV14, the J call TRBJ1-2; D is unclear. Germline CDR1 reads SGHDN; CDR2 reads FVKESK. The V gene lost 0 bases and the J gene lost 2 bases, with 13 bases spanning the gap. This CDR3 region has 16 residues. The CDR3 DNA reads TGTGCCAGCAGCCAAGATACGGCCGCGAGGAACTATGGCTACACCTTC. Protein product: CASSQDTAARNYGYTF.

V gene TRBV6-5 combines with J gene TRBJ1-2; no reliable D call. The CDR3 contains 14 residues. The germline gives CDR1 MNHEY, CDR2 SVGAGI. Trimming took 5 bases from V and 3 from J, leaving 13 bases between them. The chain's CDR3 is CASSIARSDYGYTF. The CDR3 bases are TGTGCCAGCAGTATAGCACGGTCCGACTATGGCTACACCTTC.

This chain uses TRBV5-1 with TRBJ1-4; 8 nucleotides line up with TRBD1. Germline values: CDR1 SGHRS, CDR2 YFSETQ. The CDR3 extends over 14 amino acids. With 4 bases clipped from V and 6 bases from J, the junction kept 5 bases outside the gene matches. Written as DNA, the CDR3 is TGCGCCAGCAGCCGGACAGGGAGGGATGAAAAACTGTTTTTT. Residues: CASSRTGRDEKLFF.

The chain joins TRBV11-3 to TRBJ1-4; weak D call: TRBD1 (5 bases). CDR3 length equals 15 residues. CDR1 and CDR2 (germline): SGHNT, YENEEA. Trimming cost V 3 bases and J 7 bases, with 15 bases left between them. The CDR3: CASSFPRAGGEKLFF. The CDR3, as DNA: TGTGCCAGCAGCTTCCCCCGGGCCGGGGGTGAAAAACTGTTTTTT.

The rearrangement joins TRBV4-3 to TRBJ2-2, with a tentative D call TRBD1 (5 bases). Germline V gene sequence: CDR1 LGHNA, CDR2 YSLEER. With 0 bases removed from V and 9 bases from J, the gap between germline ends came to 11 bases. The CDR3 runs to 14 residues. CDR3 in amino acids: CASSQDQGSRELFF. CDR3 DNA sequence: TGCGCCAGCAGCCAAGATCAGGGCAGCAGGGAGCTGTTTTTT.

In nucleotides, the CDR3 is TGTGCCAGCAGCTTCCAAGGCGGGGAGGGTCAGCCCCAGCATTTT. It specifies CASSFQGGEGQPQHF. The chain employs TRBV7-2 and TRBJ1-5; D gene uncertain. With 3 bases removed from V and 6 bases from J, the gap between germline ends came to 15 bases. Looked up from germline, CDR1 is SGHTA and CDR2 is FQGNSA. This CDR3 has 15 amino acids.

The J gene is TRBJ2-7, the V gene TRBV20-1; 9 positions match TRBD2. There are 14 residues in the CDR3. Germline V lookup: CDR1 DFQATT, CDR2 SNEGSKA (reference sequence). The junction had 7 bases not matched to a gene; V was cut back by 3 bases and J by 4 bases. This CDR3 is CSASKASGVYEQYF. The CDR3 DNA reads as TGCAGTGCTAGTAAGGCTAGCGGGGTTTACGAGCAGTACTTC.

The rearrangement links TRBV9 to TRBJ1-4; D uncertain. Trimming took off 4 bases at V and 8 bases at J, with 15 bases between the two ends. Germline CDR1 SGDLS, CDR2 YYNGEE. This CDR3 has 14 amino acids. The CDR3 DNA is TGTGCCAGCAGCCCCAGAGTGGAGTGGGAAAAACTGTTTTTT. Translation: CASSPRVEWEKLFF. The variable domain in full, with the rest retrieved from reference TRBV9 and TRBJ1-4, is DSGVTQTPKHLITATGQRVTLRCSPRSGDLSVYWYQQSLDQGLQFLIQYYNGEERAKGNILERFSAQQFPDLHSELNLSSLELGDSALYFCASSPRVEWEKLFFGSGTQLSVL.

This clone was found a few times. The chain recombines TRBV9 with TRBJ1-1; the D gene is possibly TRBD1 (6 bases). This CDR3 spans 17 amino acids. Trimming took off 0 bases at V and 0 bases at J, with 15 bases between the two ends. The germline gives CDR1 SGDLS, CDR2 YYNGEE. The chain's CDR3 is CASSVATTGTLNTEAFF. The CDR3 coding sequence is TGTGCCAGCAGCGTAGCTACGACAGGAACTTTGAACACTGAAGCTTTCTTT.

Judged by abundance, this clone is medium-sized. This chain connects TRBV12-3 or TRBV12-4 to TRBJ2-5; 10 bases agree with TRBD1. J gave up 6 bases and V 5 bases, and 3 bases lay outside the gene matches. The CDR3 contains 13 residues. The CDR3 sequence is CASSPGQGKTQYF. CDR3 bases: TGTGCCAGCAGTCCGGGACAGGGGAAGACCCAGTACTTC.

The chain has TRBV6-4 and TRBJ1-2; D gene unclear. The CDR3 is 13 residues long. V dropped 4 bases and J dropped 2 bases, with 8 bases sitting between them. Per germline, CDR1 MRHNA and CDR2 SNTAGT. CDR3 nucleotide sequence: TGTGCCAGCAGTGCGGCAGGAAACTATGGCTACACCTTC. It yields the protein CASSAAGNYGYTF.

The chain is built from TRBV7-9 and TRBJ1-2; D remains ambiguous. Germline V gene data show CDR1 as SEHNR and CDR2 as FQNEAQ (reference sequence). Trimming took off 1 base at V and 0 bases at J, with 9 bases between the two ends. The CDR3 length is 15 residues. In DNA, the CDR3 is TGTGCCAGCAGCTTAGGCGTGGTACCTAACTATGGCTACACCTTC. Protein: CASSLGVVPNYGYTF.

The rearrangement joins TRBV12-3 or TRBV12-4 to TRBJ2-3; 8 positions agree with TRBD1. V was clipped by 6 bases and J by 4 bases; unmatched bases: 3. CDR3 length equals 13 residues. The chain's CDR3 is CASSRGHADTQYF. The CDR3 DNA sequence: TGTGCCAGCAGCAGGGGGCATGCAGATACGCAGTATTTT.

V usage is TRBV7-9 and J usage is TRBJ1-1; no reliable D call. The CDR3 runs to 13 residues. V was cut by 5 bases and J by 5 bases, with 12 bases left in between. Germline V gene data show CDR1 as SEHNR and CDR2 as FQNEAQ (reference sequence). The DNA of the CDR3 is TGTGCCAGCAGCCGGGTTAGACCGACTGAAGCTTTCTTT. Translated: CASSRVRPTEAFF. The full variable domain, rest sourced from reference TRBV7-9 and TRBJ1-1, is DTGVSQNPRHKITKRGQNVTFRCDPISEHNRLYWYRQTLGQGPEFLTYFQNEAQLEKSRLLSDRFSAERPKGSFSTLEIQRTEQGDSAMYLCASSRVRPTEAFFGQGTRLTVV.

The rearrangement uses TRBV30 and TRBJ1-4; unclear D gene. Germline CDR1 is GTSNPN and CDR2 is SVGIG (reference sequence). V was trimmed by 4 bases and J by 0 bases, leaving 15 bases between them. The CDR3 runs 16 residues. The CDR3 loop is CAWTGSHLATNEKLFF. CDR3 DNA sequence: TGTGCCTGGACAGGCTCTCATCTCGCAACTAATGAAAAACTGTTTTTT.

The chain combines TRBV30 with TRBJ2-2; 8 bases agree with TRBD2. Germline V gives CDR1 GTSNPN, CDR2 SVGIG (reference sequence). V gave up 0 bases and J gave up 6 bases; unmatched junction bases: 9. The CDR3 consists of 16 residues. The CDR3 region is CAWSVFGSAGAGELFF. Here the CDR3 DNA reads TGTGCCTGGAGTGTATTCGGGTCAGCGGGAGCCGGGGAGCTGTTTTTT. The variable domain in full, with the rest retrieved from reference TRBV30 and TRBJ2-2, is SQTIHQWPATLVQPVGSPLSLECTVEGTSNPNLYWYRQAAGRGLQLLFYSVGIGQISSEVPQNLSASRPQDRQFILSSKKLLLSDSGFYLCAWSVFGSAGAGELFFGEGSRLTVL.

The V gene is TRBV7-6, the J gene TRBJ2-1; 13 nucleotides agree with TRBD2. V trimming: 5 bases; J trimming: 6 bases; junction bases outside the gene matches: 4. This CDR3 region has 15 residues. Germline V gene sequence: CDR1 SGHVS, CDR2 FNYEAQ. The CDR3 loop is CASSPGLAGTNEQFF. In DNA, the CDR3 is TGTGCCAGCAGCCCGGGACTAGCGGGAACCAATGAGCAGTTCTTC.

The gene calls are TRBV5-1 and TRBJ1-2, with TRBD1 matching 9 bases. CDR1 SGHRS and CDR2 YFSETQ come from the germline V gene. CDR3 length equals 14 residues. Germline trimming cut 0 bases from V and 8 bases from J; bases unmatched to any gene: 5. CDR3: CASSLVGTGYGYTF. CDR3 nucleotide sequence: TGCGCCAGCAGCTTGGTTGGGACAGGGTACGGCTACACCTTC.

The chain couples TRBV3-1 (or the pseudogene TRBV3-2) to TRBJ2-7; D unresolved. From germline, CDR1 is LGHDT and CDR2 YNNKEL (reference sequence). The CDR3 is made up of 14 amino acids. V dropped 0 bases and J dropped 1 base, with 7 bases sitting between them. The CDR3 coding sequence is TGTGCCAGCAGCCAAGAGGGCCTATCCTACGAGCAGTACTTC. This encodes CASSQEGLSYEQYF.

This clone was detected a few times. The chain links TRBV28 to TRBJ2-7; 16 bases match TRBD2. The CDR3 has 17 residues. After removal of 5 bases from V and 8 bases from J, the junction contained 12 bases not matched to a gene. Germline V lookup: CDR1 MDHEN, CDR2 SYDVKM. The CDR3 bases are TGTGCCAGCAGTCCTCCAAGTGGGACTAGCGGGAGGGCGAAGCAGTACTTC. Translating it yields CASSPPSGTSGRAKQYF.

The chain employs TRBV6-1 and TRBJ1-1; D gene ambiguous. CDR3 size: 14 residues. Germline CDR1 is MNHNS and CDR2 is SASEGT. Trimming stripped 2 bases from V and 1 base from J, with 8 bases between. The CDR3 reads CASSEKPENTEAFF. The CDR3 bases are TGTGCCAGCAGTGAAAAGCCCGAGAACACTGAAGCTTTCTTT.

The chain uses TRBV3-1 (or the pseudogene TRBV3-2) and TRBJ1-2; 11 positions agree with TRBD1. Germline lookup yields CDR1 LGHDT and CDR2 YNNKEL (reference sequence). V lost 4 bases and J lost 4; bases outside the gene matches: 8. The CDR3 runs 16 residues. The CDR3 is CASSPRTGGASYGYTF. As DNA, the CDR3 is TGTGCCAGCAGCCCAAGGACAGGGGGCGCGAGCTATGGCTACACCTTC.

This chain connects TRBV28 to TRBJ2-1; 8 bases are a match to TRBD1. Trimming at V came to 1 base and at J to 8 bases, leaving 7 bases not matched to a gene. The germline V gene has CDR1 MDHEN and CDR2 SYDVKM. The CDR3 consists of 15 residues. The CDR3, as DNA: TGTGCCAGCAGTTTATCGGGACAGGATGGGTATGAGCAGTTCTTC. It is translated as CASSLSGQDGYEQFF.

This clone turned up a few times. The genes are TRBV6-5 and TRBJ1-2, with D perhaps TRBD1 (5 bases). This CDR3 is 14 amino acids long. Germline CDR1 reads MNHEY; CDR2 reads SVGAGI. Trimming took 2 bases from V and 4 from J, leaving 11 bases between them. The CDR3 reads CASSYGRARYGYTF. The CDR3 nucleotides are TGTGCCAGCAGTTACGGCAGGGCTCGCTATGGCTACACCTTC.

This chain connects TRBV6-5 to TRBJ2-1, with 7 nucleotides matching TRBD1. CDR1 MNHEY and CDR2 SVGAGI come from the germline V gene. The J segment lost 2 bases and the V segment lost 0 bases, leaving 4 bases of the junction unmatched. CDR3 size: 16 residues. The CDR3 nucleotides read TGTGCCAGCAGTTACTCTAGGACAGGTACCTACAATGAGCAGTTCTTC. This gives the protein CASSYSRTGTYNEQFF.

The chain links TRBV6-1 to TRBJ1-2, with D maybe TRBD1 (6 bases). The CDR3 totals 14 residues. Germline V lookup: CDR1 MNHNS, CDR2 SASEGT. The germline V and J ends were trimmed by 2 bases and 2 bases, with 9 bases remaining between them. CDR3 sequence reads: CASSENRENYGYTF. The CDR3 nucleotides read TGTGCCAGCAGTGAAAACAGGGAAAACTATGGCTACACCTTC.